This T cell receptor (beta chain) was identified during a study of radiotherapy plus CTLA-4 blockade in lung cancer (dated by TCRdb to the late 2010s). Background on the whole study: Objective responses were observed in 15% to 20% of enrolled patients, and disease control was achieved in 31%. The full study reports these points: Early dynamic changes in blood T cell clones, together with increased serum interferon-beta after radiation, were reported as the strongest predictors of response. After treatment with radiotherapy and ipilimumab, TCR clones that came from tumors expanded in the peripheral blood.

The germline V gene provides CDR1 SGHVS and CDR2 FNYEAQ. Its CDR3 holds 14 amino acids, cysteine through phenylalanine. The kept DNA is CDR3 alone, 42 bases in frame from the first base. The junction shows trimming of 5 bases on V and 5 bases on J, and the gene matches do not reach 8 bases of it. Libraries were made using the immunoSEQ multiplex PCR assay. Entries here come from immuneACCESS through TCRdb and include only in-frame sequences with V and J called. Some clones fail to appear in such tables; in the studies checked, an unresolved V gene covers under half of the shortfall, and the cause of the remainder is unknown. Recorded for this sample are tens of thousands of clones; more than 65% of them occurred a single time. Approximately 10% of the sample rests with the top ten. In this study, focal radiation therapy paired with CTLA-4 blockade (ipilimumab) was tested in patients who had chemo-refractory metastatic non-small-cell lung cancer.

On this clone itself: The antigen it recognizes is unknown. No much larger clonotype is one base removed from it; base qualities were not supplied.

The sequences come from peripheral blood, collected from a patient treated with radiotherapy plus ipilimumab. This receptor was taken from a human donor with non-small cell lung cancer who had stable disease on radiotherapy plus ipilimumab. The sequence joins TRBV7-6 to TRBJ2-5, with 7 central nucleotides matching TRBD2. CDR3 reads: CASSPIRGGETQYF. In nucleotide form, the sequence is TGTGCCAGCAGCCCTATTCGGGGAGGGGAGACCCAGTACTTC.